The 23 T cell receptor beta chains in this list originate from one sample, sequenced in a study of early T cells in non-severe SARS-CoV-2 infection. TCRdb re-called the 5' RACE reads with MiXCR, one entry per CDR3 protein. This sample yields 65,000 to 90,000 distinct CDR3 sequences, of which approximately 13% are seen a single time; just over 6.5% belongs to the top ten. What was sequenced was whole blood. Source of these receptors: an adult who was a healthcare worker with PCR-confirmed SARS-CoV-2 infection or an uninfected control (not recorded which).

V usage is TRBV7-8 and J usage is TRBJ2-7; D uncertain. The germline V gene has CDR1 SGHVS and CDR2 FQNEAQ. The V end lost 1 base, the J end lost 2 bases, and 15 bases lay between the germline ends. CDR3 length: 16 residues. The CDR3 DNA sequence: TGTGCCAGCAGCTTAGGGGGAACTCCCTCGGCCTACGAGCAGTACTTC. Protein sequence: CASSLGGTPSAYEQYF.

This sequence joins TRBV11-2 and TRBJ2-7, with D tentatively TRBD1 or TRBD2 (6 bases each). The CDR3 consists of 14 residues. Germline loops: CDR1 SGHAT, CDR2 FQNNGV. Trimming stripped 6 bases from V and 4 bases from J, with 16 bases between. The CDR3: CASSPLRGGYEQYF. CDR3 DNA: TGTGCCAGCAGTCCGTTAAGAGGGGGGTACGAGCAGTACTTC.

The genes are TRBV7-2 and TRBJ2-7, with TRBD1 identical over 7 bases. The CDR3 sequence is 14 residues long. CDR1 is SGHTA, CDR2 FQGNSA, per germline. The V gene end was trimmed by 1 base and the J gene end by 3 bases; junction bases not matched to a gene: 3. The CDR3 DNA sequence: TGTGCCAGCAGCTTAGGACAGGGCGGCTACGAGCAGTACTTC. Its translation is CASSLGQGGYEQYF. Full variable domain (remainder filled in from reference TRBV7-2 and TRBJ2-7): GAGVSQSPSNKVTEKGKDVELRCDPISGHTALYWYRQSLGQGLEFLIYFQGNSAPDKSGLPSDRFSAERTGGSVSTLTIQRTQQEDSAVYLCASSLGQGGYEQYFGPGTRLTVT.

The chain carries TRBV12-3 or TRBV12-4 and TRBJ2-5, with unresolved D. The CDR3 consists of 14 residues. V lost 6 bases to trimming and J lost 5 bases, with 16 bases between them. CDR3 coding DNA: TGTGCCAGCAGCCATGCACTTAGAGAGGAGACCCAGTACTTC. It translates to CASSHALREETQYF.

This clonotype has at least ten counts. The chain uses TRBV12-3 or TRBV12-4 and TRBJ1-1; D is possibly TRBD1 (6 bases). This CDR3 has 12 amino acids. V shed 3 bases and J shed 7 bases, with 9 bases lying between them. The CDR3 sequence: CASSLRDNEAFF. CDR3 DNA: TGTGCCAGCAGTTTGAGGGACAATGAAGCTTTCTTT.

V usage is TRBV5-1 and J usage is TRBJ2-5; 7 bases are a match to TRBD2. The CDR3 contains 15 residues. The V and J ends lost 0 bases and 9 bases, in that order; junction bases with no gene match: 11. Germline V CDR1 and CDR2: SGHRS, YFSETQ. The DNA of the CDR3 is TGCGCCAGCAGCTTGGGACTAGCTCACCCCAGGGCCCAGTACTTC. Amino acids: CASSLGLAHPRAQYF.

This clonotype was picked up many times. The chain has TRBV29-1 and TRBJ2-3; 13 bases map to TRBD2. CDR3 size: 15 residues. V shed 5 bases and J 6 bases; nucleotides not matched to a gene: 8. CDR1 and CDR2 (germline): SQVTM, ANQGSEA. Written as DNA, the CDR3 is TGCAGCGTTACCCGGACTAGCGGGAGTGGGGATACGCAGTATTTT. Its translation: CSVTRTSGSGDTQYF.

The chain uses TRBV6-1 and TRBJ2-5, with a possible D match to TRBD1 (6 bases). Germline V gene lookup returns CDR1 MNHNS and CDR2 SASEGT. Between the trimmed V and J ends, which lost 4 bases and 7 bases, there was a span of 19 bases. CDR3 size: 15 residues. CDR3 amino acids: CASSADRPYPGTQYF. The DNA for the CDR3 is TGTGCCAGCAGTGCGGACAGACCCTATCCGGGGACCCAGTACTTC.

This clonotype was counted only a few times. V gene TRBV7-8 combines with J gene TRBJ2-7; D is possibly TRBD2 (7 bases). The germline V and J ends were trimmed by 7 bases and 10 bases, with 29 bases remaining between them. This CDR3 is 16 amino acids long. Germline V gene data show CDR1 as SGHVS and CDR2 as FQNEAQ. In nucleotides, the CDR3 is TGTGCCAGCACCGTTAGTTCTCGGGGGGCGGTCGGGGTCCAGTACTTC. This gives the protein CASTVSSRGAVGVQYF. Full variable domain (missing parts from reference TRBV7-8 and TRBJ2-7): GAGVSQSPRYKVAKRGQDVALRCDPISGHVSLFWYQQALGQGPEFLTYFQNEAQLDKSGLPSDRFFAERPEGSVSTLKIQRTQQEDSAVYLCASTVSSRGAVGVQYFGPGTRLTVT.

This clonotype was seen a handful of times. The chain uses TRBV12-5 and TRBJ2-1; possible D gene TRBD2, 5 bases. Germline loops: CDR1 LGHNT, CDR2 FRNRAP. Between the trimmed V and J ends, which lost 5 bases and 0 bases, there was a span of 14 bases. The CDR3 has 16 residues. The CDR3 protein is CASGTGAASSYNEQFF. As DNA, the CDR3 is TGTGCTAGTGGTACCGGAGCGGCGAGCTCCTACAATGAGCAGTTCTTC.

The chain combines TRBV12-3 or TRBV12-4 with TRBJ1-5; weak D call: TRBD1 (5 bases). The CDR3 has 15 amino acids. V lost 2 bases, J lost 0 bases, and 8 bases lay in between. CDR3 sequence: CASSLRGTSNQPQHF. The CDR3, as DNA: TGTGCCAGCAGTTTACGGGGGACTAGCAATCAGCCCCAGCATTTT.

This clonotype showed up just a few times. The chain links TRBV19 to TRBJ1-5, with TRBD1 matching 8 bases. Germline V gene sequence: CDR1 LNHDA, CDR2 SQIVND (reference sequence). The CDR3 covers 16 residues. V shed 9 bases, J shed 0 bases, and the junction held 10 bases outside the gene matches. CDR3 residues: CASRKGTGVSNQPQHF. The CDR3 DNA reads as TGTGCCAGCCGAAAAGGGACAGGCGTTAGCAATCAGCCCCAGCATTTT.

The rearrangement links TRBV5-4 to TRBJ2-7; D uncertain. The V end lost 3 bases, the J end lost 2 bases, and 12 bases lay between the germline ends. The CDR3 extends over 14 amino acids. Per the germline V gene, CDR1 is SGHNT and CDR2 is YYREEE (reference sequence). Here the CDR3 DNA reads TGTGCCAGCAGCTCCCAACTGGGGACCTACGAGCAGTACTTC. It codes for CASSSQLGTYEQYF. Using reference TRBV5-4 and TRBJ2-7 for the parts outside the CDR3, the full variable domain is ETGVTQSPTHLIKTRGQQVTLRCSSQSGHNTVSWYQQALGQGPQFIFQYYREEENGRGNFPPRFSGLQFPNYSSELNVNALELDDSALYLCASSSQLGTYEQYFGPGTRLTVT.

V is TRBV28 and J is TRBJ1-3, with D unclear. The CDR3 sequence is 14 residues long. The V end was cut by 7 bases, the J end by 5 bases, with 15 bases between. Germline CDR1 is MDHEN and CDR2 is SYDVKM. This CDR3 reads CASTLGQGRNTIYF. CDR3 coding DNA: TGTGCCAGCACCCTCGGCCAAGGGAGAAACACCATATATTTT.

The rearrangement joins TRBV20-1 to TRBJ2-7; D call uncertain. CDR3 size: 14 residues. CDR1 is DFQATT and CDR2 is SNEGSKA in the germline V gene (reference sequence). Trimming removed 4 bases from V and 4 bases from J, with 17 bases in between. The CDR3 bases are TGCAGTGCTACAAGCTATAAGCCTAGATACGAGCAGTACTTC. Translation: CSATSYKPRYEQYF.

This clonotype has ten or more counts. The V gene is TRBV7-3, the J gene TRBJ2-1; 9 bases are shared with TRBD1. This CDR3 is 14 amino acids long. Germline CDR1 and CDR2: SGHTA and FQGTGA. V shed 4 bases, J shed 3 bases, and the junction held 1 base outside the gene matches. The CDR3 coding sequence is TGTGCCAGCAGCTGGACAGGGGACTACAATGAGCAGTTCTTC. Residues: CASSWTGDYNEQFF.

The chain uses TRBV3-1 and TRBJ2-4, with 8 positions matching TRBD1. V shed 0 bases and J 9 bases; nucleotides not matched to a gene: 10. CDR1 and CDR2 from the germline V gene are LGHDT and YNNKEL (reference sequence). The CDR3 contains 16 residues. The CDR3 loop reads CASSQDHGQGGVIQYF. CDR3 DNA sequence: TGTGCCAGCAGCCAAGACCACGGACAGGGCGGTGTCATTCAGTACTTC.

The table lists this clonotype with a few counts. This rearrangement joins TRBV7-2 to TRBJ2-4; D is perhaps TRBD2 (5 bases). Germline CDR1 reads SGHTA; CDR2 reads FQGNSA. The CDR3 extends over 13 amino acids. The ends were cut back, 5 bases at V and 10 bases at J, with 15 bases in the middle. Here the CDR3 DNA reads TGTGCCAGCAGCCCCAGCCGGGAAAGTATTCAGTACTTC. This encodes CASSPSRESIQYF. Full variable domain (rest looked up from reference TRBV7-2 and TRBJ2-4): GAGVSQSPSNKVTEKGKDVELRCDPISGHTALYWYRQSLGQGLEFLIYFQGNSAPDKSGLPSDRFSAERTGGSVSTLTIQRTQQEDSAVYLCASSPSRESIQYFGAGTRLSVL.

The chain uses TRBV19 and TRBJ1-5, with D uncertain. V lost 3 bases and J lost 5, with 14 bases in between. This CDR3 is 15 amino acids long. CDR1 is LNHDA and CDR2 is SQIVND in the germline V gene (reference sequence). The CDR3 loop is CASSMSKLSYQPQHF. In DNA, the CDR3 is TGTGCCAGTAGTATGTCTAAGCTCTCGTATCAGCCCCAGCATTTT.

This clonotype showed up just a few times. The chain has TRBV15 and TRBJ1-5, with D possibly TRBD1 on 6 matching bases. Germline V gene sequence: CDR1 LNHNV, CDR2 YYDKDF (reference sequence). CDR3 length: 16 amino acids. V was clipped by 0 bases and J by 3 bases, with 12 bases between them. CDR3 nucleotides: TGTGCCACCAGCAGAGATCTGGGGGCCCCCAATCAGCCCCAGCATTTT. It translates to CATSRDLGAPNQPQHF.

This clonotype was detected only a few times. The chain has TRBV20-1 and TRBJ1-6; 7 bases map to TRBD1. Germline CDR1 reads DFQATT; CDR2 reads SNEGSKA (reference sequence). The CDR3 is 16 amino acids. V was clipped by 0 bases and J by 7 bases; unmatched bases: 9. Here the CDR3 DNA reads TGCAGTGCTAGAGATTGGAAAGGGGGCATCAATTCACCCCTCCACTTT. This gives the protein CSARDWKGGINSPLHF.

This clonotype has a handful of counts. The gene calls are TRBV2 and TRBJ2-1, with D tentatively TRBD2 (5 bases). Trimming pared 7 bases from V and 5 bases from J, leaving 9 bases between. The germline gives CDR1 SNHLY, CDR2 FYNNEI. The CDR3 consists of 12 residues. As DNA, the CDR3 is TGTGCCAGCACGGACGGGGACAATGAGCAGTTCTTC. Amino acid sequence: CASTDGDNEQFF.

This clonotype was observed a few times. The chain joins TRBV2 to TRBJ2-4; D could derive from TRBD1 or TRBD2 (7 bases each). Trimming removed 4 bases from V and 8 bases from J, with 15 bases in between. Germline CDR1 SNHLY, CDR2 FYNNEI. The CDR3 extends over 14 amino acids. The CDR3 DNA follows: TGTGCCAGCAGTGCGCGTCAGGGGGGGCACATTCAGTACTTC. Amino acids: CASSARQGGHIQYF.